This passage covers 16 T cell receptor beta chains from one sample sequenced in a study of regulatory T cells in long-lasting Graves disease. According to the study, TCR beta libraries were built with iRepertoire HTBI primers and CDR3-region Arm-PCR. TCRdb reprocessed the multiplex PCR reads with MiXCR, giving one entry per CDR3 protein. The table has around 330,000 distinct CDR3 sequences, about a sixth seen once. Time point noted: newly diagnosed GD, antithyroid drugs for less than 3 months. Making the TCR library involved RNA that had been extracted from PBMCs. The input for sequencing was peripheral blood mononuclear cells (PBMCs), taken at new diagnosis, from a patient treated with antithyroid drugs. These receptors were collected from a female donor with Graves disease.

The chain links TRBV5-1 to TRBJ2-3, with 9 bases matching TRBD2. CDR3 length equals 16 residues. The ends lost 0 bases at V and 0 bases at J; junction bases unmatched: 2. The germline gives CDR1 SGHRS, CDR2 YFSETQ. The CDR3 sequence is CASSLVTSGSTDTQYF. The DNA of the CDR3 is TGCGCCAGCAGCTTGGTGACTAGCGGAAGCACAGATACGCAGTATTTT.

This clonotype occurred many times. V is TRBV12-3 or TRBV12-4 and J is TRBJ1-2; 12 nucleotides align to TRBD1. There are 14 residues in the CDR3. V lost 8 bases and J lost 8; bases outside the gene matches: 9. The CDR3 reads CASVPGTGGGGYTF. The CDR3 DNA sequence: TGTGCCAGCGTTCCCGGGACAGGGGGCGGGGGCTACACCTTC.

This clonotype was observed at least ten times. This chain links TRBV3-1 with TRBJ1-2; D ambiguous. The germline V gene encodes CDR1 LGHDT and CDR2 YNNKEL (reference sequence). Trimming stripped 4 bases from V and 3 bases from J, with 6 bases between. CDR3 length: 12 amino acids. The CDR3 DNA is TGTGCCAGCAGCCGAAGGGACTATGGCTACACCTTC. This sequence encodes CASSRRDYGYTF.

This chain connects TRBV27 to TRBJ2-5; 11 bases fit TRBD2. Per germline, CDR1 MNHEY and CDR2 SMNVEV (reference sequence). The CDR3 covers 15 residues. After removal of 2 bases from V and 7 bases from J, the junction contained 6 bases not matched to a gene. The CDR3 loop is CASSLREGTSGTQYF. CDR3 DNA: TGTGCCAGCAGTTTAAGAGAAGGGACTAGCGGGACCCAGTACTTC.

The CDR3 loop reads CSDRPQQLRGRRNQPQHF. The CDR3, as DNA: TGCAGTGATAGGCCGCAGCAGTTAAGGGGCCGTCGCAATCAGCCCCAGCATTTT. The rearrangement joins TRBV20-1 to TRBJ1-5; a weak D match, TRBD1 (5 bases). CDR3 size: 18 residues. The germline V gene encodes CDR1 DFQATT and CDR2 SNEGSKA (reference sequence). Trimming left V 7 bases short and J 2 bases short, with 27 bases between.

V usage is TRBV11-1 and J usage is TRBJ2-7; D could derive from TRBD1 or TRBD2 (5 bases each). Germline values: CDR1 SGHAT, CDR2 FQDESV (reference sequence). CDR3 length: 23 amino acids. V was cut by 5 bases and J by 10 bases, with 48 bases left in between. The CDR3 nucleotides are TGTGCCAGCAGCCCCAACCCTCCAGACGCCAGGACCGGGACGGATTACCAGTCCTACTATCAGTACTTC. Its protein is CASSPNPPDARTGTDYQSYYQYF.

CDR3 nucleotide sequence: TGTGCCAGCAGTGAGGTGGTAGCGGGAGGGCCACATACGCAGTATTTT. This encodes CASSEVVAGGPHTQYF. The chain carries TRBV2 and TRBJ2-3; 11 positions match TRBD2. The V and J ends lost 3 bases and 7 bases, in that order; junction bases with no gene match: 9. This CDR3 is built from 16 residues. Germline V gene sequence: CDR1 SNHLY, CDR2 FYNNEI. Full variable domain (outside the CDR3, taken from reference TRBV2 and TRBJ2-3): EPEVTQTPSHQVTQMGQEVILRCVPISNHLYFYWYRQILGQKVEFLVSFYNNEISEKSEIFDDQFSVERPDGSNFTLKIRSTKLEDSAMYFCASSEVVAGGPHTQYFGPGTRLTVL.

This clonotype was detected many times. The genes are TRBV12-3 or TRBV12-4 and TRBJ1-1; D is ambiguous. There are 12 residues in the CDR3. The V and J ends lost 5 bases and 1 base respectively, with 5 bases between them. In DNA form, the CDR3 reads TGTGCCAGCAGTCCCAGGAACACTGAAGCTTTCTTT. It yields the protein CASSPRNTEAFF.

A note on this clonotype: The final CDR3 position lacks the conserved phenylalanine or tryptophan, pointing to a likely read error. The chain combines TRBV5-1 with TRBJ1-4; TRBD1 aligns across 7 bases. J lost 6 bases, V lost 6 bases, and 5 bases had no gene match. CDR1 and CDR2 (germline): SGHRS, YFSETQ. This CDR3 comprises 13 residues. The CDR3 here is CASTQGGDEKLFL. The CDR3 DNA follows: TGCGCCAGCACCCAAGGGGGCGATGAAAAACTGTTTTTG.

This clonotype was counted at least ten times. This chain uses TRBV6-1 with TRBJ2-2, with D maybe TRBD2 (6 bases). The CDR3 spans 15 residues. Germline CDR1 MNHNS, CDR2 SASEGT. Between the trimmed V and J ends, which lost 1 base and 8 bases, there was a span of 14 bases. Here the CDR3 reads CASSEVGTQRGELFF. Written as DNA, the CDR3 is TGTGCCAGCAGTGAAGTAGGGACTCAACGAGGGGAGCTGTTTTTT.

The rearrangement joins TRBV11-2 to TRBJ2-2; no reliable D call. Germline CDR1 and CDR2: SGHAT and FQNNGV. The CDR3 totals 12 residues. Trimming took off 3 bases at V and 7 bases at J, with 6 bases between the two ends. The CDR3: CASSLMGGELFF. The CDR3 nucleotides are TGTGCCAGCAGCTTGATGGGCGGGGAGCTGTTTTTT. Supplemented by reference TRBV11-2 and TRBJ2-2, the full variable domain reads EAGVAQSPRYKIIEKRQSVAFWCNPISGHATLYWYQQILGQGPKLLIQFQNNGVVDDSQLPKDRFSAERLKGVDSTLKIQPAKLEDSAVYLCASSLMGGELFFGEGSRLTVL.

This clonotype was seen only a few times. The J gene is TRBJ2-3, the V gene TRBV7-9; 11 positions agree with TRBD2. The V and J ends lost 2 bases and 4 bases, in that order; junction bases with no gene match: 5. Germline assignment: CDR1 SEHNR and CDR2 FQNEAQ (reference sequence). CDR3 length: 16 amino acids. DNA of the CDR3: TGTGCCAGCAGCTTAATAACTAGCGGGAGCCCAGATACGCAGTATTTT. Amino acid sequence: CASSLITSGSPDTQYF.

The chain uses TRBV7-8 and TRBJ1-1; the D is unclear. The V end was cut by 1 base, the J end by 2 bases, with 11 bases between. The CDR3 runs 15 residues. Germline V lookup: CDR1 SGHVS, CDR2 FQNEAQ. CDR3 loop: CASSLEARINTEAFF. In DNA, the CDR3 is TGTGCCAGCAGCTTAGAGGCCAGAATAAACACTGAAGCTTTCTTT.

The rearrangement links TRBV12-3 or TRBV12-4 to TRBJ1-2; tentative D call: TRBD1 (6 bases). V lost 7 bases and J 2 bases, leaving 11 bases between the germline ends. The CDR3 extends over 13 amino acids. CDR3 sequence reads: CASNNDRNYGYTF. The DNA for the CDR3 is TGTGCCAGCAATAATGACAGGAACTATGGCTACACCTTC.

In this sample, this clonotype turned up many times. The rearrangement links TRBV12-3 or TRBV12-4 to TRBJ2-7; no clear D gene. Trimming stripped 3 bases from V and 2 bases from J, with 23 bases between. The CDR3 has 18 residues. The CDR3 bases are TGTGCCAGCAGTTTGAACGATTGGGCCCGAAGGACCACCTACGAGCAGTACTTC. Residues: CASSLNDWARRTTYEQYF.

This clonotype was counted at least ten times. This rearrangement joins TRBV27 to TRBJ2-7; possible D gene TRBD1, 6 bases. V was cut by 6 bases and J by 6 bases, with 15 bases left in between. Germline V lookup: CDR1 MNHEY, CDR2 SMNVEV (reference sequence). The CDR3 length is 13 residues. The CDR3 loop reads CASSTGFASEQYF. CDR3 coding DNA: TGTGCCAGCAGCACAGGGTTCGCCTCCGAGCAGTACTTC.